This T cell receptor beta chain came from a study of shared clonotypes between healthy human individuals. Sequenced by immunoSEQ multiplex PCR; TCRdb stores in-frame clones only, minus some. Among around 2,000,000 clones, roughly 94% were seen once, and the ten largest hold 0.1% to 0.15%. V was trimmed by 1 base and J by 2 bases, leaving 10 bases between them. This CDR3 is built from 14 residues. Per the germline V gene, CDR1 is SGHNT and CDR2 is YYREEE (reference sequence). The receptor comes from a man between 18 and 35 years old in good health. Sequencing was performed on naive CD4+ T cells sorted from blood. Subset here: CD45RA+ positively selected. This chain uses TRBV5-4 with TRBJ2-7, with a weak D call TRBD2 (5 bases). CDR3 residues: CASSLNSGTYEQYF. The CDR3 DNA follows: TGTGCCAGCAGCTTGAATTCGGGGACCTACGAGCAGTACTTC.